This is a list of T cell receptor beta chains from one sample in a study of tumor-infiltrating lymphocytes in primary liver carcinoma. A single record per CDR3 protein comes from TCRdb applying MiXCR to the multiplex PCR reads. The profile shows roughly 100,000 distinct CDR3 sequences, roughly 80% of them singletons. Sequencing was carried out using liver tumor tissue from sampling region 3. These receptors all come from a man aged 40-49 years with primary liver carcinoma and hepatitis B virus infection. Each CDR3 is given with its conserved first and last residue. The D gene is left open where the match is weak. Clone size is stated in some rows and not others, as once, few, many or a class when expanded.

j_call	clone_size	v_call	d_call	cdr3_aa	cdr3_nt
TRBJ2-7	.	TRBV11-2	TRBD1	CARSLRWTGVNEQHF	TGTGCCAGGAGCTTACGATGGACAGGGGTAAACGAGCAGCACTTC
TRBJ2-7	.	TRBV2	TRBD1	CARNTPGQVYEQYF	TGTGCCAGGAATACTCCGGGACAGGTCTATGAGCAGTACTTC
TRBJ1-1	.	TRBV14	.	CASSQDQVPNPAFF	TGTGCCAGCAGCCAAGATCAGGTCCCTAACCCAGCTTTCTTT
TRBJ2-7	.	TRBV19	TRBD1	CASRTGSGPYVQYF	TGTGCCAGTAGGACAGGGTCGGGCCCCTACGTGCAGTACTTC
TRBJ2-5	.	TRBV20-1	.	CSAFGQGSGETQYF	TGCAGTGCCTTTGGGCAGGGATCGGGCGAGACCCAGTACTTC
TRBJ2-7	few	TRBV7-2	TRBD2	CVSRPGTSGTEQYF	TGTGTCAGCAGACCCGGGACTAGCGGCACAGAGCAGTACTTC
TRBJ2-3	.	TRBV5-1	.	CASTPADPSTATQYF	TGCGCGAGCACCCCAGCGGACCCTAGCACAGCTACGCAGTATTTT
TRBJ1-1	.	TRBV12-3/TRBV12-4	.	CTGSEQGVRAFF	TGTACCGGCAGTGAACAGGGTGTGCGGGCTTTCTTT
TRBJ2-7	.	TRBV7-6	.	CANSLDKINEQYF	TGTGCCAACAGCTTAGATAAGATCAACGAGCAGTACTTC
TRBJ2-5	medium-sized	TRBV29-1	TRBD2	CSVEDKASGETQYF	TGCAGCGTTGAAGATAAGGCTAGCGGGGAGACCCAGTACTTC
TRBJ2-7	.	TRBV4-1	.	CVSSQDGQDEQYF	TGCGTCAGCAGCCAAGATGGTCAGGATGAGCAGTACTTC
TRBJ2-5	.	TRBV29-1	.	CNVAASHLETQYF	TGCAACGTTGCAGCTTCACACCTAGAGACCCAGTACTTC
TRBJ2-5	.	TRBV5-6	.	CVSSLEAWQETQYF	TGTGTCAGCAGCTTGGAGGCTTGGCAAGAGACCCAGTACTTC
TRBJ2-5	.	TRBV11-1	.	CASSSGDLTQHF	TGTGCCAGCAGCTCTGGCGATCTGACCCAACACTTC
TRBJ2-1	.	TRBV29-1	.	CSVELGTLGVNKQFF	TGCAGCGTTGAACTCGGGACCCTCGGAGTCAACAAGCAGTTCTTC
TRBJ2-7	.	TRBV11-2	TRBD2	CPSSLEASGCHEQYF	TGTCCCAGCAGCTTAGAAGCTAGCGGGTGCCATGAGCAGTACTTC
TRBJ1-1	few	TRBV11-2	.	CASSEESQGTEAFF	TGTGCCAGCAGCGAGGAGTCACAGGGCACTGAAGCTTTCTTT
TRBJ2-5	.	TRBV20-1	.	CNARPAAETQYF	TGCAATGCTAGACCCGCAGCGGAGACCCAGTACTTC
TRBJ2-7	.	TRBV11-1	.	CASNPRTVNEHYF	TGTGCCAGCAACCCAAGGACAGTGAACGAGCACTACTTC
TRBJ1-2	few	TRBV15	.	CATSVYWGRDYTF	TGTGCCACCAGCGTCTACTGGGGCCGCGACTACACCTTC
TRBJ1-5	.	TRBV6-2/TRBV6-3	.	CASTLTRGYDRPQHF	TGTGCCAGCACCCTCACGCGGGGTTACGATCGGCCCCAGCATTTT
TRBJ1-6	once	TRBV6-5	TRBD1	CASRRDTGGSSPHHF	TGTGCCAGCAGGAGAGACACAGGGGGTAGTTCACCCCACCACTTT
TRBJ2-3	.	TRBV12-3/TRBV12-4	.	CASRSGHTPSTDTQNF	TGTGCCAGCAGGTCAGGACACACGCCAAGCACAGATACGCAAAATTTT
TRBJ2-3	.	TRBV5-4	TRBD2	CASSLELAGMSDTQYF	TGTGCCAGCAGCTTGGAACTAGCGGGAATGTCAGATACGCAGTATTTT
TRBJ2-6	.	TRBV2	.	CDSSAPGANVLTF	TGTGACAGCAGTGCCCCTGGGGCCAACGTCTTGACTTTC
TRBJ2-1	.	TRBV29-1	.	CSVCTRDSYNEQFF	TGCAGCGTCTGTACTAGAGATTCCTACAATGAGCAGTTCTTC
TRBJ1-5	.	TRBV10-2	.	CASSGMGAASNQPQHF	TGCGCCAGTAGTGGTATGGGGGCGGCTAGCAATCAGCCCCAGCATTTT
TRBJ1-2	.	TRBV6-1	.	CASSQDNYGYTF	TGTGCGAGCAGCCAGGACAACTATGGCTACACCTTC
TRBJ2-3	once	TRBV11-2	TRBD1	CANSPGTGGDTDTQYF	TGTGCCAACAGTCCGGGGACAGGGGGAGACACAGATACGCAGTATTTT
TRBJ2-1	many	TRBV5-1	.	CASSTDRGAHEFF	TGCGCCAGCAGCACGGACCGGGGGGCTCACGAGTTCTTC
TRBJ2-3	.	TRBV5-1	.	CASMRRGSTDTQYF	TGCGCCAGTATGAGGAGGGGAAGCACAGATACGCAGTATTTT
TRBJ2-3	.	TRBV6-1	.	CASSLNAYTQYF	TGTGCCAGCAGTCTTAACGCTTATACGCAGTATTTT
TRBJ2-3	.	TRBV4-3	.	CVSSQEEGGTRYF	TGCGTCAGCAGCCAAGAGGAGGGGGGTACGCGGTATTTT
TRBJ2-3	many	TRBV11-2	.	CASSLTGDTQYF	TGTGCCAGCAGCTTAACAGGAGATACGCAGTATTTT
TRBJ2-2	.	TRBV5-1	.	CASSDSVPNTGELLF	TGCGCCAGCAGCGATAGTGTCCCGAACACCGGGGAGCTGCTTTTT
TRBJ2-3	once	TRBV10-3	.	CAIREGYTDTQYF	TGTGCCATCAGGGAGGGATACACGGATACGCAATATTTT
TRBJ2-1	.	TRBV7-3	.	CASSLVRDNEHFF	TGTGCCAGCAGCTTAGTGCGGGACAATGAGCATTTCTTC
TRBJ1-4	.	TRBV28	.	CASSLIGPVNTGTQNERLFF	TGTGCCAGCAGTTTAATAGGTCCGGTGAATACGGGGACCCAGAATGAAAGACTGTTTTTT
TRBJ1-3	.	TRBV4-2	.	CASSPEHGQISGNTIYF	TGTGCCAGTAGTCCCGAACACGGACAGATCTCTGGAAACACCATATATTTT
TRBJ2-5	.	TRBV11-1	.	CASTLTALAGETQYF	TGTGCCAGCACACTCACGGCACTAGCAGGAGAGACCCAGTACTTC
TRBJ2-1	.	TRBV14	TRBD1	CASSQEGQGTGYNKQFF	TGTGCGAGCAGCCAAGAGGGTCAGGGGACAGGCTACAATAAGCAGTTCTTC
TRBJ2-2	.	TRBV29-1	TRBD2	CIVGRPGGCTGELFF	TGCATCGTTGGTCGTCCGGGAGGTTGCACCGGGGAGCTGTTTTTT
TRBJ1-3	.	TRBV6-6	.	CASSYSGIGKSSGYTIYF	TGTGCCAGCAGTTACTCGGGCATAGGAAAAAGCTCTGGATACACCATATATTTT